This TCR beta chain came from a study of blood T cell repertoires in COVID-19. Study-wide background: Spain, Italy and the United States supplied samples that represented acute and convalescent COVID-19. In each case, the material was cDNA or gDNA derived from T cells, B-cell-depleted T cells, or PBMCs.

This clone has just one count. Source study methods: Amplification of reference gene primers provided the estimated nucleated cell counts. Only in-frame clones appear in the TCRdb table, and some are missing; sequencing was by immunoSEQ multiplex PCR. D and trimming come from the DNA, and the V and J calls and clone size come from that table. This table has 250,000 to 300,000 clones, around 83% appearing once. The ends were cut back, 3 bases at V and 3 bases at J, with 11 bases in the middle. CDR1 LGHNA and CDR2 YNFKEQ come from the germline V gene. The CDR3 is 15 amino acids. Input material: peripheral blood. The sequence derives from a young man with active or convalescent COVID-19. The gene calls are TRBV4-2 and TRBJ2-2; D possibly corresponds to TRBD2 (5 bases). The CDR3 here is CASSQEDRDTGELFF. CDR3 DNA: TGTGCCAGCAGCCAGGAGGACCGGGACACCGGGGAGCTGTTTTTT.